This TCR beta chain was retrieved from a study of blood T cell repertoires in COVID-19. Study members were between 18 and 89 years old and lived in 20 to 30 US regions. CDR3 length: 19 amino acids. Per germline, CDR1 KGHSH and CDR2 LQKENI. V was pared by 5 bases and J by 0 bases, with 13 bases of the junction left unmatched. Using immunoSEQ multiplex PCR, the repertoire was profiled, and TCRdb retains in-frame clones only, with some absent. The sample yields 160,000 or so clones, around 80% seen once. This receptor was identified in a woman aged 45-60 years who had recovered from COVID-19. The rearrangement links TRBV18 to TRBJ2-6; 7 nucleotides align to TRBD1. The sequenced material came from PBMCs or T cells enriched from blood (not recorded which). The CDR3 sequence is CASSAVTGQSYSGANVLTF. For the CDR3, the DNA is TGTGCCAGCTCAGCGGTCACGGGACAGTCCTACTCTGGGGCCAACGTCCTGACTTTC.